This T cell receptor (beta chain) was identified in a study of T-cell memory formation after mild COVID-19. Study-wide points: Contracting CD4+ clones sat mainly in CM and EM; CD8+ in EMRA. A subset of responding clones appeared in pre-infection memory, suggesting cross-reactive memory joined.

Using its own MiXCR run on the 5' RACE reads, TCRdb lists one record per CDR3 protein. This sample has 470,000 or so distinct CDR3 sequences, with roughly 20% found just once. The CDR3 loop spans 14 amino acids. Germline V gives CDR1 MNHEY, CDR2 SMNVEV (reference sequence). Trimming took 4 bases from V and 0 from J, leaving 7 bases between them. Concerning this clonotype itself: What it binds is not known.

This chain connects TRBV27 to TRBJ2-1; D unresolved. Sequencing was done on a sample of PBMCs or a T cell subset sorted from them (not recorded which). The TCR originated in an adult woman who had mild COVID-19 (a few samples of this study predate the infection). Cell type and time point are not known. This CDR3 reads CASSSTPSYNEQFF. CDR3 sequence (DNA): TGTGCCAGCAGTTCTACCCCCTCCTACAATGAGCAGTTCTTC.